The 18 T cell receptor beta chains in this list originate from one sample, sequenced in a study of blood T cell repertoires in COVID-19. Generated by immunoSEQ multiplex PCR, the TCRdb table keeps only in-frame clones and is missing some. The sample has a few hundred thousand clones; 80% to 90% are singletons. The source material was PBMCs or T cells enriched from blood (not recorded which). The source of these receptors is a woman in her forties or fifties who had recovered from COVID-19.

J is TRBJ2-7 and V is TRBV12-3 or TRBV12-4, with TRBD2 as a possible D gene (5 bases). This CDR3 is 13 amino acids long. Trimming pared 1 base from V and 4 bases from J, leaving 8 bases between. The CDR3 protein is CASSLETSYEQYF. In nucleotides, the CDR3 is TGTGCCAGCAGTTTAGAAACTAGTTACGAGCAGTACTTC.

The J gene is TRBJ1-1, the V gene TRBV18; D not certain. The V end was cut by 0 bases, the J end by 8 bases, with 19 bases between. This CDR3 spans 16 amino acids. CDR1 KGHSH and CDR2 LQKENI come from the germline V gene. The CDR3 coding sequence is TGTGCCAGCTCACCACCCACCGCGGTGAGGGCGAACGAAGCTTTCTTT. Translating gives CASSPPTAVRANEAFF. Complete variable domain (other parts from reference TRBV18 and TRBJ1-1): NAGVMQNPRHLVRRRGQEARLRCSPMKGHSHVYWYRQLPEEGLKFMVYLQKENIIDESGMPKERFSAEFPKEGPSILRIQQVVRGDSAAYFCASSPPTAVRANEAFFGQGTRLTVV.

V usage is TRBV14 and J usage is TRBJ2-5; possible D gene TRBD2, 6 bases. CDR3 length: 16 amino acids. Trimming shortened V by 3 bases and J by 1 base, and 15 bases separated the two germline ends. The germline V gene has CDR1 SGHDN and CDR2 FVKESK. This chain's CDR3 is CASSQPGLAGQETQYF. The CDR3 coding sequence is TGTGCCAGCAGCCAGCCGGGACTGGCGGGCCAAGAGACCCAGTACTTC. Full variable domain (missing parts from reference TRBV14 and TRBJ2-5): EAGVTQFPSHSVIEKGQTVTLRCDPISGHDNLYWYRRVMGKEIKFLLHFVKESKQDESGMPNNRFLAERTGGTYSTLKVQPAELEDSGVYFCASSQPGLAGQETQYFGPGTRLLVL.

This chain uses TRBV5-5 with TRBJ2-3; D remains ambiguous. Trimming removed 2 bases at V and 4 bases at J, with 8 bases between. CDR1 is SGHKS, CDR2 YYEKEE, per germline (reference sequence). The CDR3 totals 13 residues. The CDR3 coding sequence is TGTGCCAGCAGCTTTAGCAGCGCAGATACGCAGTATTTT. Protein: CASSFSSADTQYF.

The V and J genes are TRBV7-2 and TRBJ1-5; the match to TRBD1 covers 7 bases. V shed 4 bases, J shed 3 bases, and the junction held 12 bases outside the gene matches. The V gene's germline CDR1 is SGHTA and CDR2 FQGNSA. This CDR3 has 17 residues. The DNA of the CDR3 is TGTGCCAGCAGCTCACTAGCGGGACAGTTGCTCAATCAGCCCCAGCATTTT. Protein product: CASSSLAGQLLNQPQHF.

This clone was recorded a few times. This sequence joins TRBV27 and TRBJ2-3; the D gene is possibly TRBD2 (5 bases). Germline CDR1 and CDR2: MNHEY and SMNVEV (reference sequence). The CDR3 is 16 residues long. V lost 5 bases and J lost 1, with 16 bases in between. DNA for the CDR3: TGTGCCAGCAGTCGGGCAGCCCCGAGGGGCACAGATACGCAGTATTTT. Translation: CASSRAAPRGTDTQYF.

The chain joins TRBV5-1 to TRBJ2-1; perhaps TRBD2 as D (6 bases). The V gene lost 4 bases and the J gene lost 4 bases, with 18 bases spanning the gap. Per germline, CDR1 SGHRS and CDR2 YFSETQ. There are 16 residues in the CDR3. This chain's CDR3 is CASSPGDGYAYNEQFF. CDR3 coding DNA: TGCGCCAGCAGCCCGGGGGACGGCTATGCTTACAATGAGCAGTTCTTC.

The J gene is TRBJ1-1, the V gene TRBV29-1, with a weak D call TRBD1 (5 bases). Trimming cost V 5 bases and J 6 bases, with 10 bases left between them. The CDR3 contains 11 residues. The germline CDR1 and CDR2 sequences are SQVTM and ANQGSEA. The CDR3 region is CSVYTGAEAFF. The CDR3 DNA is TGCAGCGTTTACACGGGGGCTGAAGCTTTCTTT.

The chain is built from TRBV3-1 (or the pseudogene TRBV3-2) and TRBJ1-1, with TRBD1 matching 7 bases. V lost 1 base to trimming and J lost 5 bases; unmatched junction nucleotides: 13. CDR1 and CDR2 from the germline V gene are LGHDT and YNNKEL (reference sequence). The CDR3 spans 17 residues. The CDR3 loop reads CASSQVFVGGSGTEAFF. The CDR3 bases are TGTGCCAGCAGCCAAGTCTTTGTAGGGGGCTCGGGGACTGAAGCTTTCTTT.

V is TRBV18 and J is TRBJ2-3; D is undetermined. The CDR3 is 11 residues long. Trimming took off 6 bases at V and 4 bases at J, with 5 bases between the two ends. The germline V gene has CDR1 KGHSH and CDR2 LQKENI. The CDR3 sequence is CASSIADTQYF. The DNA of the CDR3 is TGTGCCAGCTCTATAGCAGATACGCAGTATTTT.

The table lists this clone with a count of one. The gene calls are TRBV23-1 and TRBJ1-5, with D uncertain. TRBV23-1 is filed as an ORF, its function uncertain. The CDR3 runs to 12 residues. V was trimmed by 4 bases and J by 5 bases, leaving 6 bases between them. Written as DNA, the CDR3 is TGCGCCAGCAGTCCTCGGGATCAGCCCCAGCATTTT. Protein sequence: CASSPRDQPQHF.

This clone was counted once. V is TRBV5-1 and J is TRBJ2-1, with 8 bases aligning to TRBD1. The germline CDR1 and CDR2 sequences are SGHRS and YFSETQ. The CDR3 has 16 residues. J lost 0 bases, V lost 6 bases, and 8 bases had no gene match. CDR3 protein: CASNLGTGSSYNEQFF. The CDR3 nucleotides read TGCGCCAGCAATCTAGGGACAGGCAGCTCCTACAATGAGCAGTTCTTC.

CDR3 sequence reads: CASSPQWVAGGPDTQYF. The CDR3 nucleotides read TGTGCCAGCAGCCCCCAGTGGGTAGCGGGGGGGCCAGATACGCAGTATTTT. The rearrangement joins TRBV3-1 (or the pseudogene TRBV3-2) to TRBJ2-3; 11 bases agree with TRBD2. Germline V lookup: CDR1 LGHDT, CDR2 YNNKEL (reference sequence). The CDR3 is made up of 17 amino acids. V gave up 4 bases and J gave up 4 bases; unmatched junction bases: 10.

V usage is TRBV2 and J usage is TRBJ1-2; the D gene is possibly TRBD1 (5 bases). From germline, CDR1 is SNHLY and CDR2 FYNNEI. This CDR3 region has 13 residues. V was cut by 5 bases and J by 4 bases, with 11 bases left in between. The CDR3 sequence is CASSRQGSYGYTF. CDR3 bases: TGTGCCAGCAGTAGGCAGGGAAGCTATGGCTACACCTTC.

The rearrangement uses TRBV10-3 and TRBJ2-2, with D unclear. The CDR3 is 15 residues long. The germline V gene has CDR1 ENHRY and CDR2 SYGVKD. The V and J ends lost 5 bases and 5 bases respectively, with 15 bases between them. As DNA, the CDR3 is TGTGCCATCAGTCCCGAAGCCCCACTAACCGGGGAGCTGTTTTTT. As protein: CAISPEAPLTGELFF.

This clone was seen once. This sequence joins TRBV19 and TRBJ1-2; D is unresolved. Germline CDR1 and CDR2: LNHDA and SQIVND (reference sequence). The ends were cut back, 1 base at V and 4 bases at J, with 10 bases in the middle. This CDR3 has 14 residues. In nucleotides, the CDR3 is TGTGCCAGTAGTATAGCCCCAGATACCTATGGCTACACCTTC. Its protein is CASSIAPDTYGYTF.

This clone was seen a single time. The chain uses TRBV28 and TRBJ2-2; no firm D call. The CDR3 consists of 11 residues. CDR1 and CDR2 (germline): MDHEN, SYDVKM. The V end lost 2 bases, the J end lost 9 bases, and 4 bases lay between the germline ends. CDR3 DNA: TGTGCCAGCAGTTTAAGCCGGGAGCTGTTTTTT. Translated: CASSLSRELFF.

A single count supports this clone. The chain couples TRBV18 to TRBJ2-7; D remains ambiguous. CDR1 and CDR2 (germline): KGHSH, LQKENI. This CDR3 has 12 amino acids. The ends were cut back, 3 bases at V and 4 bases at J, with 7 bases in the middle. The CDR3, as DNA: TGTGCCAGCTCACCCGAGGTATACGAGCAGTACTTC. Translated, it gives CASSPEVYEQYF.